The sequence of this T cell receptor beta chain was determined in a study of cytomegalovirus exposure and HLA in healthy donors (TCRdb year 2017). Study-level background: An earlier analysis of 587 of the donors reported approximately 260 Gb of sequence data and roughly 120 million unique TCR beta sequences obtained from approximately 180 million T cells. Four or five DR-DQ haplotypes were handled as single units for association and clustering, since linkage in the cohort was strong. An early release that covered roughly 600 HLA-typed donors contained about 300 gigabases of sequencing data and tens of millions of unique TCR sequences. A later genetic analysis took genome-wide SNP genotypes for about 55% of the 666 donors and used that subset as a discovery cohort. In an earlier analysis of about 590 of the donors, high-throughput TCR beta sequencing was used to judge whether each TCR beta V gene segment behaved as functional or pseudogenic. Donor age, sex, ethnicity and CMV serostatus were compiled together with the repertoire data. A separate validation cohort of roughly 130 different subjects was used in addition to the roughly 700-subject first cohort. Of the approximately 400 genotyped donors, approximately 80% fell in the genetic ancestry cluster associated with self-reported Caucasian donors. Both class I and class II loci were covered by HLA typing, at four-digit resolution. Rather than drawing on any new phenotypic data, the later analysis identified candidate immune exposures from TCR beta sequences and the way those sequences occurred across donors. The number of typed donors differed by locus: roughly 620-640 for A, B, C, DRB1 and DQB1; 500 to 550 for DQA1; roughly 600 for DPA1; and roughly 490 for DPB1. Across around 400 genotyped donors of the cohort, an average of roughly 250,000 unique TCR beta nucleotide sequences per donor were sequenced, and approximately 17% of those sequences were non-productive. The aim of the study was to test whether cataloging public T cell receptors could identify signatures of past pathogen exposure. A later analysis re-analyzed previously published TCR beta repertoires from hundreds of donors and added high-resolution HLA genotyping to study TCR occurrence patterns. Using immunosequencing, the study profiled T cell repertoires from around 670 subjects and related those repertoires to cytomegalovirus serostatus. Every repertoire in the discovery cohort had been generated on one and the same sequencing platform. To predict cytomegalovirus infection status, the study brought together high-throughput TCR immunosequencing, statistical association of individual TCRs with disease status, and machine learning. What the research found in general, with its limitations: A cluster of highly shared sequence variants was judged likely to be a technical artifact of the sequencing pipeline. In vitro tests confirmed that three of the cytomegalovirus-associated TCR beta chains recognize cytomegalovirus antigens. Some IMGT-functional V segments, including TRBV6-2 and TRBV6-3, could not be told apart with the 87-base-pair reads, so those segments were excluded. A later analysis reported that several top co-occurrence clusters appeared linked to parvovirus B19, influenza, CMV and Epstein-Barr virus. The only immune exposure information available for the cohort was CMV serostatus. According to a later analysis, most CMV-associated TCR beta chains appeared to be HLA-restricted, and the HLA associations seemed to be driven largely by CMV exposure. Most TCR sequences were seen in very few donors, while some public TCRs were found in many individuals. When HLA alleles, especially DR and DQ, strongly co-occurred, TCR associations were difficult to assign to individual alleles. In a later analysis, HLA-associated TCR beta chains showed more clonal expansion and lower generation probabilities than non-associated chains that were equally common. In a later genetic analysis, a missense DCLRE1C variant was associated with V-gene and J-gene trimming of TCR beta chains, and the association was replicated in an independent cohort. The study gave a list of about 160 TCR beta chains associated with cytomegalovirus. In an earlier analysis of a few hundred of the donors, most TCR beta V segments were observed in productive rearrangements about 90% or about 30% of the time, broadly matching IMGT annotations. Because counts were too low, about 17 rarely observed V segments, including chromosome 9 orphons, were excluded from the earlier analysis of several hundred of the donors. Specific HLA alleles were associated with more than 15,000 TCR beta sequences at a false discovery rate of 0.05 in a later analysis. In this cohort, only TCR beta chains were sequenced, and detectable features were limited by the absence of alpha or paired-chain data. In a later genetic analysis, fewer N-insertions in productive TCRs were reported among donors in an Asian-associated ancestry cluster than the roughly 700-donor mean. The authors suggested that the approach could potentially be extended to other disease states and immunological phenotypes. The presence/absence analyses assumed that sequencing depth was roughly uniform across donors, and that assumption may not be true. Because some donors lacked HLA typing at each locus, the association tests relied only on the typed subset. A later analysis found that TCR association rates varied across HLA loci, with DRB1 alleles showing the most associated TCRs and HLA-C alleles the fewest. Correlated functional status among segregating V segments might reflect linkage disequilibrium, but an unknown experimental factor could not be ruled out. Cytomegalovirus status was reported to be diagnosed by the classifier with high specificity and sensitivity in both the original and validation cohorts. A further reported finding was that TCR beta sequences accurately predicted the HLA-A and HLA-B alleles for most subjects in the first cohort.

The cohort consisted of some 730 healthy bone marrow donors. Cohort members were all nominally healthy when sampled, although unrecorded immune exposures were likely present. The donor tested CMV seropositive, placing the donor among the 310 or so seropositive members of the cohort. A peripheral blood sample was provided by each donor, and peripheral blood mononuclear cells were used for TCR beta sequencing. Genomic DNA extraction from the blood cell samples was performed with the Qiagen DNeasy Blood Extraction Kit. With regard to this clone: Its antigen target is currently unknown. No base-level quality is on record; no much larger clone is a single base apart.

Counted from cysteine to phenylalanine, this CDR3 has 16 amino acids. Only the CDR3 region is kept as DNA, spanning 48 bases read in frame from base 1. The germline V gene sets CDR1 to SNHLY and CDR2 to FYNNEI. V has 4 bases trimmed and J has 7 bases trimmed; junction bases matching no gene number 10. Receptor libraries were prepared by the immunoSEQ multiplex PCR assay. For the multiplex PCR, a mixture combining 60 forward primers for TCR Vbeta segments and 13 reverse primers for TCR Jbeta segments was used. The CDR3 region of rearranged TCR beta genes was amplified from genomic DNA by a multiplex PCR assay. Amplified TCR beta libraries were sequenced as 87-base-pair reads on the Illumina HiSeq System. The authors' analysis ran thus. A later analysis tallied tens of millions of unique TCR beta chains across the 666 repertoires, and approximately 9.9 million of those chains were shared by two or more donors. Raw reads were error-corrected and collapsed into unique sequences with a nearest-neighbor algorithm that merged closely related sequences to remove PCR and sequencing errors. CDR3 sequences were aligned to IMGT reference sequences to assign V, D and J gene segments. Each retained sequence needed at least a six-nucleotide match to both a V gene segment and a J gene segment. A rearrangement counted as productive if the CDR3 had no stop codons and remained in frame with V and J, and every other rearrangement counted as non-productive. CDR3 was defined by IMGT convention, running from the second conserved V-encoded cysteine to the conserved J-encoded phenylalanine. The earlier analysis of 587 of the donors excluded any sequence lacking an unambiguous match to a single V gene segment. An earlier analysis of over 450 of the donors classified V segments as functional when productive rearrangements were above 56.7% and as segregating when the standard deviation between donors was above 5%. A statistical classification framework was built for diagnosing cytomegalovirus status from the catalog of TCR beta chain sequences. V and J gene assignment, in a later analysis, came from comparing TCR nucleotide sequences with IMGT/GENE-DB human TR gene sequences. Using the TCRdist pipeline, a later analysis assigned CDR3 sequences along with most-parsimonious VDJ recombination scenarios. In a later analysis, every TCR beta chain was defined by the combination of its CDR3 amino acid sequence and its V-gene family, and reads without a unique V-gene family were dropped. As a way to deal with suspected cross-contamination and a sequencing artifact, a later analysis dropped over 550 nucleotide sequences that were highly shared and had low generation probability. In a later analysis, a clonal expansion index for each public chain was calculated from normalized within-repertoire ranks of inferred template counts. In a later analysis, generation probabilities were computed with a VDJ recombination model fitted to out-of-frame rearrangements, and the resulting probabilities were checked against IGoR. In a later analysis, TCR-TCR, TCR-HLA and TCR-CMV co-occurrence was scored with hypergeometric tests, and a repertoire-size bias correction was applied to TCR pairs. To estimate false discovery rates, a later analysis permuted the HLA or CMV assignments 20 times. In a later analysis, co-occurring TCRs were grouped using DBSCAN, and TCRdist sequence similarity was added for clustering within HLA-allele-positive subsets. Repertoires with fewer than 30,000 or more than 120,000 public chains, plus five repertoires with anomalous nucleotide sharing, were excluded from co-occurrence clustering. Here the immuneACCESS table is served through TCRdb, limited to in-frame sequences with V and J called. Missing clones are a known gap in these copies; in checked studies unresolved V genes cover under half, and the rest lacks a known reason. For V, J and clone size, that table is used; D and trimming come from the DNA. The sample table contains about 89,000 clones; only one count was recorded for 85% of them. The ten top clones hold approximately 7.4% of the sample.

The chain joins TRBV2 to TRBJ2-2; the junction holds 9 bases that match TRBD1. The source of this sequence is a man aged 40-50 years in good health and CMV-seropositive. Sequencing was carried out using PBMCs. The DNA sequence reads TGTGCCAGCAGTGTAACCGGGACAGGGAAGGGCGGGGAGCTGTTTTTT. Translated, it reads CASSVTGTGKGGELFF. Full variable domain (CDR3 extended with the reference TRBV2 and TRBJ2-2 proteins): EPEVTQTPSHQVTQMGQEVILRCVPISNHLYFYWYRQILGQKVEFLVSFYNNEISEKSEIFDDQFSVERPDGSNFTLKIRSTKLEDSAMYFCASSVTGTGKGGELFFGEGSRLTVL.